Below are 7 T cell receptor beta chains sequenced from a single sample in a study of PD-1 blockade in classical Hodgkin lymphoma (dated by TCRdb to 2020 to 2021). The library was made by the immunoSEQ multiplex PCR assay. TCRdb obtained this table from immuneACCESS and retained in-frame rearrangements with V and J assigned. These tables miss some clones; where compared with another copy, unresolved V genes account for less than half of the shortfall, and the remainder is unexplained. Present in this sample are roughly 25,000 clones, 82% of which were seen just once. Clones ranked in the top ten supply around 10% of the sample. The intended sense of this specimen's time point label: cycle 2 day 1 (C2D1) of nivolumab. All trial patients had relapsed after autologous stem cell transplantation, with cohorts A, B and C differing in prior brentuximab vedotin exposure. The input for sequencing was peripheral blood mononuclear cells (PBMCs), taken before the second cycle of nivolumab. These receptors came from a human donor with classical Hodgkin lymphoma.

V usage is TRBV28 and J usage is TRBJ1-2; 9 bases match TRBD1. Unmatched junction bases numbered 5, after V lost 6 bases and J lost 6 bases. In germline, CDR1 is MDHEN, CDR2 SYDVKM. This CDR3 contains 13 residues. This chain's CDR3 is CASSSDRGDGYTF. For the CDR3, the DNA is TGTGCCAGCAGCTCGGACAGGGGAGATGGCTACACCTTC.

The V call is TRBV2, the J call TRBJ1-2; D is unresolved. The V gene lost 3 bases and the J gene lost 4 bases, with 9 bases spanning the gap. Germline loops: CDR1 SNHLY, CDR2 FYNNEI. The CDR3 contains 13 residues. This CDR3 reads CASSERRGYGYTF. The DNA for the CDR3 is TGTGCCAGCAGTGAGAGGCGGGGCTATGGCTACACCTTC.

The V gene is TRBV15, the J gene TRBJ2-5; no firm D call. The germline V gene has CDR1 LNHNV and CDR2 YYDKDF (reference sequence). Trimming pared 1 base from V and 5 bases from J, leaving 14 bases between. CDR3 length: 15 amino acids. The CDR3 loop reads CATSRGTPLRETQYF. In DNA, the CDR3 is TGTGCCACCAGCAGAGGAACACCCCTGAGGGAGACCCAGTACTTC.

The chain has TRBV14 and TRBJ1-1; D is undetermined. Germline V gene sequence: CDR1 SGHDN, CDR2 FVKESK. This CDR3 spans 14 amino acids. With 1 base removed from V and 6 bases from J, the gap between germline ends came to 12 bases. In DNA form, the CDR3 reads TGTGCCAGCAGCCAAGCGGGCCGCGGGGCTGAAGCTTTCTTT. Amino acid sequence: CASSQAGRGAEAFF. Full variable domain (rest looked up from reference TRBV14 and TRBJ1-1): EAGVTQFPSHSVIEKGQTVTLRCDPISGHDNLYWYRRVMGKEIKFLLHFVKESKQDESGMPNNRFLAERTGGTYSTLKVQPAELEDSGVYFCASSQAGRGAEAFFGQGTRLTVV.

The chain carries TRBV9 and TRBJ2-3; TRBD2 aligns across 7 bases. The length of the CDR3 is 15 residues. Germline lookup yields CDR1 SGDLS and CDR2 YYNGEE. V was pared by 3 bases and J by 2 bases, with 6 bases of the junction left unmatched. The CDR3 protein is CASSASSGLTDTQYF. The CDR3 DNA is TGTGCCAGCAGCGCCTCTAGCGGCCTCACAGATACGCAGTATTTT.

CDR3 bases: TGCGCCAGCAGCCAAGATCATAAGGGTGCCTACGAGCAGTACTTC. Amino acid sequence: CASSQDHKGAYEQYF. The V gene is TRBV4-3, the J gene TRBJ2-7, with unresolved D. This CDR3 spans 15 amino acids. Trimming left V 0 bases short and J 2 bases short, with 11 bases between. Germline CDR1 reads LGHNA; CDR2 reads YSLEER.

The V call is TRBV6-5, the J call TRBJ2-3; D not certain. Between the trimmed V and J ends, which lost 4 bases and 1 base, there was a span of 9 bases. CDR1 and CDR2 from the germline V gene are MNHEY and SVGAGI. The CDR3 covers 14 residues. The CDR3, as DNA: TGTGCCAGCAGTTTGACGTCTGGCACAGATACGCAGTATTTT. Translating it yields CASSLTSGTDTQYF.